The clone carrying this T cell receptor (beta chain) was picked up a small number of times. Antigen unknown. From germline, CDR1 is SGHVS and CDR2 FNYEAQ. The CDR3 has 14 residues. V dropped 0 bases and J dropped 6 bases, with 12 bases sitting between them. This sample was taken from a study of naive and memory T cell subsets. Overall study results and limits: Over 85% of naive TCR sequences appeared only once, unlike memory subsets. A clonotype means one alpha or beta sequence, not an alpha/beta pair. Between naive and memory subsets, TCR abundance power law exponents differed.

Both TRBC1 and TRBC2 were covered by a beta constant-region primer of two equimolar oligonucleotides. The ligated cDNA underwent four PCR rounds using SP2 and nested alpha and beta constant-region primers. One entry per CDR3 protein results from TCRdb running MiXCR on the UMI-ligation and nested PCR reads. The sample has some 80,000 distinct CDR3 sequences; approximately 9.2% are singletons. CD8 T cells were positively selected from what remained after CD4 positive selection. The chain has TRBV7-6 and TRBJ2-7; no firm D call. Input material: naive CD8+ T cells from blood. This TCR was sampled from a human donor in good health. CDR3 region: CASSLAGPPSEQYF. The CDR3 nucleotides read TGTGCCAGCAGCTTAGCTGGGCCCCCCAGCGAGCAGTACTTC.